The 17 T cell receptor beta chains in this list originate from one sample, sequenced in a study of graft-versus-host responses after intestinal transplantation. Generated by immunoSEQ multiplex PCR, the TCRdb table keeps only in-frame clones and is missing some. The table records approximately 75,000 clones, around 89% of them present only once. No antigen has been identified for these receptors. The source material was unstimulated CD8+ T cells sorted from spleen or lymph node cells, sampled before transplant. The receptors originated from a human donor who was the organ donor for an intestinal transplant.

The rearrangement links TRBV6-1 to TRBJ1-6; 9 bases map to TRBD1. Germline CDR1 and CDR2: MNHNS and SASEGT. The CDR3 contains 14 residues. J lost 10 bases, V lost 1 base, and 2 bases had no gene match. CDR3 sequence (DNA): TGTGCCAGCAGTGAAGGGACAGGGGTATCACCCCTCCACTTT. It codes for CASSEGTGVSPLHF.

The chain employs TRBV7-3 and TRBJ2-1; D may be TRBD2 (6 bases). The germline V gene encodes CDR1 SGHTA and CDR2 FQGTGA. The CDR3 covers 13 residues. Trimming took off 4 bases at V and 2 bases at J, with 6 bases between the two ends. CDR3 sequence: CASSWGAYNEQFF. CDR3 bases: TGTGCCAGCAGCTGGGGGGCCTACAATGAGCAGTTCTTC.

This rearrangement joins TRBV19 to TRBJ2-6; 9 bases are shared with TRBD2. V was pared by 5 bases and J by 2 bases, with 16 bases of the junction left unmatched. CDR3 length: 20 residues. Germline-derived CDR1 and CDR2 are LNHDA and SQIVND (reference sequence). The DNA of the CDR3 is TGTGCCAGTAGTCCGTGGGTCAGGACTAGCGCCTCCCCTGGGGCCAACGTCCTGACTTTC. It codes for CASSPWVRTSASPGANVLTF.

The chain uses TRBV5-6 and TRBJ2-7; 8 bases agree with TRBD1. Germline V gene lookup returns CDR1 SGHDT and CDR2 YYEEEE. This CDR3 spans 16 amino acids. With V trimmed by 1 base and J by 3 bases, 9 bases remained unmatched. CDR3 protein: CASSLKGTGSLYEQYV. The CDR3 DNA is TGTGCCAGCAGCTTGAAGGGGACAGGTTCCCTCTACGAGCAGTACGTC.

The chain is built from TRBV7-2 and TRBJ1-2; 7 bases match TRBD1. CDR3 size: 14 residues. Germline loops: CDR1 SGHTA, CDR2 FQGNSA. The CDR3 DNA is TGTGCGCTCCGGGGGACAGCAGCTAACTATGGCTACACCTTC. It translates to CALRGTAANYGYTF.

This clone was observed a handful of times. This chain joins TRBV7-9 and TRBJ2-7; D not resolved. V was clipped by 1 base and J by 4 bases, with 8 bases between them. This CDR3 contains 13 residues. Germline V lookup: CDR1 SEHNR, CDR2 FQNEAQ (reference sequence). The CDR3 nucleotides read TGTGCCAGCAGCTTAGGTAGCCCATACGAGCAGTACGTC. Protein: CASSLGSPYEQYV.

The gene calls are TRBV2 and TRBJ1-5; D is unresolved. Trimming pared 6 bases from V and 3 bases from J, leaving 15 bases between. Per germline, CDR1 SNHLY and CDR2 FYNNEI. The CDR3 sequence is 15 residues long. Here the CDR3 reads CASSPSGGSNQPQHF. The DNA of the CDR3 is TGTGCCAGCAGCCCATCGGGTGGGTCCAATCAGCCCCAGCATTTT.

The rearrangement uses TRBV6-1 and TRBJ2-2; the match to TRBD2 covers 12 bases. There are 15 residues in the CDR3. Germline V gene lookup returns CDR1 MNHNS and CDR2 SASEGT. V lost 7 bases, J lost 4 bases, and 4 bases stayed unmatched. The CDR3 DNA sequence: TGTGCCAGCATCGTACTAGCGGGGGGCACCGGGGAGCTGTTTTTT. This sequence encodes CASIVLAGGTGELFF.

The chain combines TRBV5-8 with TRBJ1-2; the match to TRBD1 covers 9 bases. Germline loops: CDR1 SGHTS, CDR2 YDEGEE. The J segment lost 8 bases and the V segment lost 1 base, leaving 6 bases of the junction unmatched. The CDR3 loop spans 14 amino acids. The CDR3 nucleotides read TGTGCCAGCAGCTTGTTTGGACAGGGGAGCGGCTACACCTTC. Its protein product is CASSLFGQGSGYTF.

The chain joins TRBV6-1 to TRBJ1-6; no firm D call. This CDR3 spans 15 amino acids. V lost 8 bases, J lost 7 bases, and 18 bases lay in between. The V gene's germline CDR1 is MNHNS and CDR2 SASEGT. The CDR3 nucleotides read TGTGCCAGCCTTGAGATGAGGGCTGGGAATTCACCCCTCCACTTT. It specifies CASLEMRAGNSPLHF.

This clone appeared once. In nucleotides, the CDR3 is TGTGCCAGCAGCTTAGGCCAGGGCGGAACCAAAAATGAGCAGTTCTTC. This codes for CASSLGQGGTKNEQFF. The genes are TRBV7-9 and TRBJ2-1, with a weak D call TRBD1 (5 bases). The CDR3 totals 16 residues. CDR1 SEHNR and CDR2 FQNEAQ come from the germline V gene (reference sequence). Trimming removed 1 base from V and 7 bases from J, with 17 bases in between.

This chain links TRBV11-2 with TRBJ1-5, with D possibly matching TRBD1 (5 bases). V shed 0 bases and J shed 7 bases, with 7 bases lying between them. The CDR3 spans 13 residues. Germline V gene data show CDR1 as SGHAT and CDR2 as FQNNGV. CDR3 in DNA: TGTGCCAGCAGCTTAGATCAGGGCCAGCCCCAGCATTTT. This sequence encodes CASSLDQGQPQHF.

This clone was counted only a few times. The CDR3: CASSSGPGNTIYF. The CDR3 DNA reads TGTGCCAGCAGCTCAGGTCCTGGAAACACCATATATTTT. The chain joins TRBV9 to TRBJ1-3; D gene ambiguous. CDR1 is SGDLS, CDR2 YYNGEE, per germline. This CDR3 has 13 amino acids. Trimming shortened V by 4 bases and J by 2 bases, and 7 bases separated the two germline ends.

The CDR3 is CASSVEGGSARTDTQYF. CDR3 DNA sequence: TGTGCCAGCAGCGTAGAGGGGGGGTCAGCGAGAACAGATACGCAGTATTTT. J is TRBJ2-3 and V is TRBV9; the D gene is possibly TRBD2 (7 bases). The CDR3 is 17 amino acids. Trimming stripped 0 bases from V and 3 bases from J, with 17 bases between. Looked up from germline, CDR1 is SGDLS and CDR2 is YYNGEE.

The chain combines TRBV28 with TRBJ2-3, with TRBD2 matching 8 bases. The CDR3 has 14 residues. Trimming at V came to 7 bases and at J to 2 bases, leaving 5 bases not matched to a gene. Germline values: CDR1 MDHEN, CDR2 SYDVKM. The CDR3 DNA reads as TGTGCCAGCAACGGGGGGGCTCTCACAGATACGCAGTATTTT. Translated, it gives CASNGGALTDTQYF.

V usage is TRBV6-6 and J usage is TRBJ2-3; possibly TRBD2 for D (6 bases). V lost 7 bases and J 0 bases, leaving 8 bases between the germline ends. This CDR3 spans 13 amino acids. Germline CDR1 MNHNY, CDR2 SVGAGI (reference sequence). CDR3 nucleotide sequence: TGTGCCAGCACGCGGGGTAGCACAGATACGCAGTATTTT. This codes for CASTRGSTDTQYF.

This clone is labeled as medium-sized. The chain has TRBV6-1 and TRBJ2-7; D is unresolved. This CDR3 contains 13 residues. Trimming left V 6 bases short and J 0 bases short, with 9 bases between. Germline V gene lookup returns CDR1 MNHNS and CDR2 SASEGT. The CDR3 nucleotides are TGTGCCAGCAGGCTGACAAGCTCCTACGAGCAGTACGTC. Translation: CASRLTSSYEQYV.